What follows describes a single T cell receptor (beta chain). Its antigen has not been determined. It has no much larger one-base neighbor in the sample; base qualities were not kept. Receptor amplification or capture employed the immunoSEQ multiplex PCR assay. For TCR sequencing, RNA was extracted from every sample and reverse transcribed into cDNA to serve as template. SuperScript III was used to make first-strand cDNA, primed with a 2:1 mix of oligo-dT and random hexamers. Amplification bias was assessed with a synthetic immune receptor repertoire, and residual bias was removed computationally. On the study's bioinformatics: After raw reads were preprocessed to remove errors, the CDR3 was defined following IMGT conventions as running from the conserved cysteine to phenylalanine. To get clonality, Shannon entropy was normalized by log2 of the number of productive unique TCRs and the result was subtracted from 1. Whether each scalp clone was CD4 or CD8 was inferred by checking scalp TCRbeta sequences against the CD4 and CD8 repertoires from sorted blood. Held by TCRdb, this immuneACCESS table contains in-frame sequences only and omits some clones. Under half of the omission traces to an unresolved V gene where checked; the cause of the rest is unknown. D and trimming were read from the DNA, whereas the V and J calls and clone size are those reported in that table. This sample comprises 200,000 to 250,000 clones, 50% to 70% of them detected only once. Around 1.6% of the sample is taken by the ten largest.

Interpreted using the paper, the time point label stands for: about 4 weeks on oral tofacitinib. The treatment or condition label for this specimen denotes: oral pan-JAK inhibitor, 5-10 mg twice daily. Lesional scalp punch biopsies and peripheral blood were collected from alopecia areata patients. PBMCs were separated by density centrifugation and stained for CD3, CD4 and CD8, after which CD4+ and CD8+ T cells were sorted on a FACSAria. This specimen comes from a study of CD8+ T cells in alopecia areata listed by TCRdb under 2018. About the full investigation: Treated patients were enrolled in an open-label pilot trial of oral tofacitinib, 5 to 10 mg twice daily, for moderate-to-severe alopecia areata. immunoSEQ multiplex PCR using 35 Vbeta forward primers and 13 Jbeta reverse primers was used to amplify TCRbeta CDR3 regions. To study T cell clonal expansion in alopecia areata, the researchers applied high-throughput TCRbeta sequencing to both the C3H/HeJ mouse model and human patients. In humans, TCRbeta sequencing was performed on scalp tissue and on sorted CD4+ and CD8+ peripheral blood T cells from healthy controls and from patients with patchy or totalis/universalis alopecia areata. RNA came from the PAXgene miRNA kit for fixed scalp, the miRNeasy kit for PBMCs, and the RNeasy kit for mouse skin. Scalp clonality was compared across normal scalp (n=4), patchy alopecia areata scalp (n=8), and alopecia totalis/universalis scalp (n=8). Tofacitinib was given for 6 to 18 months, followed by 6 months of follow-up off drug to assess delayed response and recurrence. In treated patients, disease severity was measured using the SALT score, which gives the percentage of scalp surface area affected. Biopsies were taken from tofacitinib-treated patients at baseline and again at 4 and 24 weeks into treatment, and several of those patients also had a later scalp biopsy. Overall study results and their limits: Because the treated cohort was small and had just a single nonresponder, larger studies are needed to establish links between baseline CD8+ expansion and response. Resident alphabeta T cells in normal human skin are also sequenced, complicating scalp TCR repertoire analysis, unlike mouse skin dominated by gammadelta T cells. Scalp clonality and the number of expanded CD8+ clones among the top 100 scalp clones were significantly decreased by tofacitinib. During tofacitinib treatment, many expanded lesional clones remained in scalp and blood, and this persistence may partly explain relapse after treatment is stopped. TCR sequences shared between patients were less clear than in mice, possibly partly because of HLA diversity in the patient population. Higher clonality and more expanded CD8+ clones were observed in lesional scalp than in normal scalp, particularly in alopecia totalis/universalis, a finding suggestive of antigenic drive.

The clonotype was recovered from a human donor with alopecia areata. Specimen: CD4+ T cells sorted from blood, collected at week 4, from a patient treated with tofacitinib.

The CDR3 has the sequence CAWSPTSGKNIQYF. The sequenced DNA is TGTGCCTGGAGTCCGACTAGCGGCAAAAACATTCAGTACTTC. Recombination linked TRBV30 to TRBJ2-4, with TRBD2 matching 9 junction bases. From its cysteine to its phenylalanine, the CDR3 spans 14 amino acids. The sequence is cut down to CDR3 DNA, 42 bases in frame from base 1. The germline V gene (reference sequence) yields GTSNPN for CDR1 and SVGIG for CDR2. Unmatched junction bases come to 2, with V trimmed by 2 bases and J by 3 bases.